This is a list of T cell receptor beta chains from one sample in a study of blood T cells in healthy people across ages. Each CDR3 protein gets one entry after TCRdb re-called the 5' RACE reads with MiXCR. The sample includes around 940,000 distinct CDR3 sequences, roughly 50% of them seen just once. Input material: blood. The source is a woman aged 60-70 years in good health. CDR3s include the opening cysteine and the closing phenylalanine or tryptophan. D genes are given only for firm matches. The size entry is marked missing in some rows and otherwise reads once, few, many or a size class.

length	V	D	J	size	CDR3	DNA
20	TRBV24-1	TRBD2	TRBJ2-3	NA	CATSDPLGALAGGSTDTQYF	TGTGCCACCAGTGACCCATTAGGAGCCTTGGCGGGAGGCAGCACAGATACGCAGTATTTT
12	TRBV29-1	NA	TRBJ2-7	NA	CSVEDRAGEQYF	TGCAGCGTTGAGGACCGAGCTGGGGAGCAGTACTTC
15	TRBV5-1	TRBD1	TRBJ1-1	NA	CASSLPTGMNTEAFF	TGCGCCAGCAGCTTACCGACAGGGATGAACACTGAAGCTTTCTTT
15	TRBV4-1	NA	TRBJ1-2	NA	CASSHPDRTRGGYTF	TGCGCCAGCAGCCACCCTGACAGGACGAGGGGTGGCTACACCTTC
15	TRBV20-1	TRBD1	TRBJ1-1	few	CSARWGQGTNTEAFF	TGCAGTGCTAGATGGGGACAGGGGACGAACACTGAAGCTTTCTTT
18	TRBV4-1	TRBD1	TRBJ2-6	NA	CASSQERTGGSGANVLTF	TGCGCCAGCAGCCAAGAAAGGACAGGGGGCTCCGGGGCCAACGTCCTGACTTTC
15	TRBV28	TRBD1	TRBJ2-7	NA	CASRKQGGSSYEQYF	TGTGCCAGCAGGAAACAGGGGGGTTCGTCCTACGAGCAGTACTTC
14	TRBV6-6	TRBD2	TRBJ2-3	few	CASSPGLGTDTQYF	TGTGCCAGCAGCCCCGGACTAGGCACAGATACGCAGTATTTT
13	TRBV12-3/TRBV12-4	TRBD2	TRBJ2-7	few	CATGREGRYEQYF	TGTGCCACAGGGCGGGAGGGCCGGTACGAGCAGTACTTC
11	TRBV7-9	NA	TRBJ2-1	NA	CASSPVHEQFF	TGTGCCAGCAGCCCGGTCCATGAGCAGTTCTTC
19	TRBV6-5	TRBD1	TRBJ2-7	NA	CASSYSFAGGQDFSYEQYF	TGTGCCAGCAGTTACTCGTTTGCAGGGGGCCAGGATTTTTCCTACGAGCAGTACTTC
15	TRBV28	NA	TRBJ2-5	NA	CASSLMRDPGETQYF	TGTGCCAGCAGTTTGATGCGGGATCCGGGGGAGACCCAGTACTTC
17	TRBV5-1	NA	TRBJ1-2	NA	CASSLGTVRNSNYGYTF	TGCGCCAGCAGCTTGGGGACAGTCCGTAATTCTAACTATGGCTACACCTTC